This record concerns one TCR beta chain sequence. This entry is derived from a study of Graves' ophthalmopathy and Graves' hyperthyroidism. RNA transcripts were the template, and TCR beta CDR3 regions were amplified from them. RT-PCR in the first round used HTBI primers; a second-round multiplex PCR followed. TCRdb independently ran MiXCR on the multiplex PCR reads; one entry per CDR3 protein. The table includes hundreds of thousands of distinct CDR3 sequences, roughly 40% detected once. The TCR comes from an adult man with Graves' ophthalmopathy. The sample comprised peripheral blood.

CDR3 DNA: TGTGCCAGCAGCGCGACCGGGGTGGACAGCCAGTACTTC. It encodes CASSATGVDSQYF. This chain uses TRBV5-4 with TRBJ2-5; maybe TRBD1 (6 bases). This CDR3 is built from 13 residues. With 4 bases removed from V and 10 bases from J, the gap between germline ends came to 17 bases. Per the germline V gene, CDR1 is SGHNT and CDR2 is YYREEE (reference sequence).